This TCR beta chain originates from a study of T cell repertoires in cytomegalovirus infection. Background on the study: Based on public TCR beta signatures, there were indications of CMV infection and of a matching HLA type. Study results and caveats: HLA-C-restricted TCR beta clonotypes specific for CMV led the ex vivo response.

TCRdb ran MiXCR on the reads and lists one entry per CDR3 protein. The sample has fewer than 250,000 distinct CDR3 sequences, 20% to 25% seen once. This clonotype has only a few counts. No antigen is known for it. CDR1 is DFQATT, CDR2 SNEGSKA, per germline (reference sequence). Trimming left V 0 bases short and J 8 bases short, with 7 bases between. The CDR3 consists of 11 residues. The sequenced sample consisted of CD8+ T cells from PBMCs. The receptor's source is a human donor in good health (CMV status not recorded). Some clones in this sample may be carry-over from other donors' samples. The V gene is TRBV20-1, the J gene TRBJ1-2; D unclear. CDR3: CSAREAAGYTF. CDR3 bases: TGCAGTGCTAGAGAGGCAGCCGGCTACACCTTC.